Each of the 16 T cell receptor beta chains below was sequenced from the same sample in a study of blood T cell repertoires in COVID-19 (dated by TCRdb to 2020 to 2021). Library creation used the immunoSEQ multiplex PCR assay. TCRdb obtained this table from immuneACCESS and retained in-frame rearrangements with V and J assigned. These tables miss some clones; where compared with another copy, unresolved V genes account for less than half of the shortfall, and the remainder is unexplained. The sample profile shows about 400,000 clones; about 89% of them were found once. The ten top clones hold roughly 1.2% of the sample. The sequencing sample was made of peripheral blood. Every receptor here comes from a man between 35 and 55 years old with acute or convalescent COVID-19.

V and J are TRBV9 and TRBJ2-6; TRBD1 matches at 8 bases. The germline V gene has CDR1 SGDLS and CDR2 YYNGEE. After removal of 2 bases from V and 0 bases from J, the junction contained 1 base not matched to a gene. This CDR3 is 16 amino acids long. The CDR3 here is CASSVDRDSGANVLTF. CDR3 DNA: TGTGCCAGCAGCGTGGACAGGGACTCTGGGGCCAACGTCCTGACTTTC.

This rearrangement joins TRBV28 to TRBJ1-2; D ambiguous. Trimming pared 3 bases from V and 6 bases from J, leaving 11 bases between. This CDR3 spans 13 amino acids. Germline CDR1 MDHEN, CDR2 SYDVKM. The CDR3 DNA is TGTGCCAGCAGTTTCAGGCGTCTGGATGGCTACACCTTC. Translating it yields CASSFRRLDGYTF.

Only one count was recorded for this clone. The chain carries TRBV28 and TRBJ2-1; TRBD2 matches 7 bases. The V gene end was trimmed by 5 bases and the J gene end by 3 bases; junction bases not matched to a gene: 7. From germline, CDR1 is MDHEN and CDR2 SYDVKM. CDR3 size: 15 residues. The CDR3 loop reads CASSPGTIRYNEQFF. CDR3 bases: TGTGCCAGCAGTCCCGGGACTATACGCTACAATGAGCAGTTCTTC.

The chain joins TRBV18 to TRBJ2-7; 7 bases match TRBD2. Losses at the gene ends were 0 bases for V and 3 bases for J; bases not matched to a gene: 2. The germline V gene encodes CDR1 KGHSH and CDR2 LQKENI. The CDR3 totals 14 residues. Written as DNA, the CDR3 is TGTGCCAGCTCACCACCTGGGACTAACTACGAGCAGTACTTC. Translated: CASSPPGTNYEQYF.

The chain links TRBV7-9 to TRBJ1-6; D not resolved. Per the germline V gene, CDR1 is SEHNR and CDR2 is FQNEAQ (reference sequence). There are 15 residues in the CDR3. V was cut by 1 base and J by 5 bases, with 9 bases left in between. This CDR3 reads CASSLGSGNNSPLHF. CDR3 DNA: TGTGCCAGCAGCTTAGGGTCGGGTAATAATTCACCCCTCCACTTT.

This clone showed up just a few times. The chain employs TRBV28 and TRBJ2-7; D ambiguous. The germline V gene encodes CDR1 MDHEN and CDR2 SYDVKM. The CDR3 totals 12 residues. V lost 1 base and J 3 bases, leaving 4 bases between the germline ends. This CDR3 is CASSLYSYEQYF. The CDR3, as DNA: TGTGCCAGCAGTTTATACAGCTACGAGCAGTACTTC.

The V call is TRBV7-2, the J call TRBJ1-4; unclear D gene. The V gene's germline CDR1 is SGHTA and CDR2 FQGNSA. The V gene lost 0 bases and the J gene lost 1 base, with 15 bases spanning the gap. CDR3 size: 18 residues. In DNA form, the CDR3 reads TGTGCCAGCAGCTTAGCGTCCACGTCCCTAGTAACTAATGAAAAACTGTTTTTT. It translates to CASSLASTSLVTNEKLFF.

The count of this clone is one. The chain links TRBV24-1 to TRBJ2-1; D remains ambiguous. The CDR3 has 14 amino acids. V gave up 4 bases and J gave up 5 bases, with 11 bases separating them. The germline CDR1 and CDR2 sequences are KGHDR and SFDVKD. The CDR3 DNA is TGTGCCACCAGTGACCCCCATGGCCACAATGAGCAGTTCTTC. This codes for CATSDPHGHNEQFF.

The J gene is TRBJ2-5, the V gene TRBV18; the match to TRBD1 covers 9 bases. J gave up 2 bases and V 6 bases, and 7 bases lay outside the gene matches. This CDR3 contains 15 residues. Germline assignment: CDR1 KGHSH and CDR2 LQKENI. The CDR3 region is CASSRGQGHQETQYF. DNA for the CDR3: TGTGCCAGCTCCCGAGGACAGGGGCATCAAGAGACCCAGTACTTC.

The CDR3 coding sequence is TGTGCCAGCAGCGACGGGACAGCGAACACCGGGGAGCTGTTTTTT. It translates to CASSDGTANTGELFF. The chain uses TRBV9 and TRBJ2-2, with 7 bases that match TRBD1. Germline-derived CDR1 and CDR2 are SGDLS and YYNGEE. V dropped 3 bases and J dropped 0; count of bases not matched to a gene: 2. This CDR3 has 15 residues.

V usage is TRBV7-2 and J usage is TRBJ1-2; weak D call: TRBD1 (6 bases). Trimming took off 4 bases at V and 7 bases at J, with 13 bases between the two ends. There are 13 residues in the CDR3. Per germline, CDR1 SGHTA and CDR2 FQGNSA. The CDR3 nucleotides are TGTGCCAGCAGCTCCAGGGGCTCCGCTGGCTACACCTTC. It codes for CASSSRGSAGYTF.

This clone was seen just once. The CDR3 DNA reads TGTGCCAGCAGCTCCCCCCCGGGTTCCTACGAGCAGTACTTC. Protein product: CASSSPPGSYEQYF. The rearrangement joins TRBV3-1 (or the pseudogene TRBV3-2) to TRBJ2-7; the D is unclear. Germline CDR1 is LGHDT and CDR2 is YNNKEL (reference sequence). V lost 5 bases to trimming and J lost 1 base, with 12 bases between them. The CDR3 contains 14 residues.

V usage is TRBV12-3 or TRBV12-4 and J usage is TRBJ1-2, with D possibly matching TRBD1 (5 bases). The ends were cut back, 0 bases at V and 8 bases at J, with 10 bases in the middle. This CDR3 spans 13 amino acids. The CDR3 here is CASSLAGVGGYTF. The DNA for the CDR3 is TGTGCCAGCAGTTTAGCAGGGGTCGGAGGCTACACCTTC.

The V gene is TRBV2, the J gene TRBJ1-1; the D gene is possibly TRBD1 (5 bases). The CDR3 spans 15 residues. Germline V CDR1 and CDR2: SNHLY, FYNNEI. Trimming removed 3 bases at V and 13 bases at J, with 24 bases between. The CDR3 protein is CASSEFLGAARYLFF. CDR3 bases: TGTGCCAGCAGTGAGTTTCTTGGGGCAGCTCGTTATCTTTTCTTT.

J is TRBJ2-7 and V is TRBV5-1; 8 bases match TRBD1. There are 16 residues in the CDR3. V lost 0 bases to trimming and J lost 3 bases; unmatched junction nucleotides: 8. Germline lookup yields CDR1 SGHRS and CDR2 YFSETQ. CDR3 bases: TGCGCCAGCAGCTTGGCCGGGGGACAGGCCGTCTACGAGCAGTACTTC. It translates to CASSLAGGQAVYEQYF.

The V gene is TRBV6-2 or TRBV6-3, the J gene TRBJ1-6; 8 bases match TRBD1. CDR1 is MNHEY and CDR2 is SVGEGT in the germline V gene. This CDR3 has 16 residues. V lost 5 bases and J lost 8; bases outside the gene matches: 11. The CDR3 nucleotides are TGTGCCAGCAGTCTTTATCGACAGGGGATTGATTCACCCCTCCACTTT. Residues: CASSLYRQGIDSPLHF.